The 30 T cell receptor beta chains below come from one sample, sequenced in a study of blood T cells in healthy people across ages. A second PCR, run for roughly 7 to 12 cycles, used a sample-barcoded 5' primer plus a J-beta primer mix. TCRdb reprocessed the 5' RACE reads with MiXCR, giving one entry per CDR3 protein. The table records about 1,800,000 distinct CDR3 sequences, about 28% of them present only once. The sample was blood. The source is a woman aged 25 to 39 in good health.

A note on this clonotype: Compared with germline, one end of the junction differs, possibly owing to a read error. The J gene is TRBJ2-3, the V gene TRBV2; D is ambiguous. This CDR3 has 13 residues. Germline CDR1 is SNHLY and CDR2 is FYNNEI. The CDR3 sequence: CASRAWITDTQYF. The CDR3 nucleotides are TGTGCTAGCAGAGCCTGGATCACAGATACGCAGTATTTT.

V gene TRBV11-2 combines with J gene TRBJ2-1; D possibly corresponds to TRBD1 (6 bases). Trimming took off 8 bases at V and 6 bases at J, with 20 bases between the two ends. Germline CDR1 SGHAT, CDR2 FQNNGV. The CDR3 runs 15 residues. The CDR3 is CASRLLAGDPNEQFF. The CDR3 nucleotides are TGTGCCAGCCGCCTTTTGGCAGGGGACCCCAATGAGCAGTTCTTC.

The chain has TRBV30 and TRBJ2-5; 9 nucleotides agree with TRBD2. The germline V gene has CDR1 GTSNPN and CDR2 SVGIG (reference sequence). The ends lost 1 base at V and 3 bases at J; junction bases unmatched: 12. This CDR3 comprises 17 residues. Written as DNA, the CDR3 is TGTGCCTGGAGTGGACCGGATAGCGGGAGTTCGGAAGAGACCCAGTACTTC. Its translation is CAWSGPDSGSSEETQYF. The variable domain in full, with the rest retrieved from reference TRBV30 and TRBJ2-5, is SQTIHQWPATLVQPVGSPLSLECTVEGTSNPNLYWYRQAAGRGLQLLFYSVGIGQISSEVPQNLSASRPQDRQFILSSKKLLLSDSGFYLCAWSGPDSGSSEETQYFGPGTRLLVL.

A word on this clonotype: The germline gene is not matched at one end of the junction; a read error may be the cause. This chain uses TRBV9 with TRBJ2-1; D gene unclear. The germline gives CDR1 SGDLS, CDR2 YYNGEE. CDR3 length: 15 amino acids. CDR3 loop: CASSVGSFSYNAQFF. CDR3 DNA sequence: TGTGCCAGCAGCGTAGGTTCCTTCTCCTACAATGCGCAGTTCTTC.

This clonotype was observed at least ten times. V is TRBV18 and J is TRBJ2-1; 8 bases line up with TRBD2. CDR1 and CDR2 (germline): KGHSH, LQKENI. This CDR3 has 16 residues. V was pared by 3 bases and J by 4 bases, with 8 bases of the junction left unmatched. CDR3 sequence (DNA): TGTGCCAGCTCACCTAGCGGGGCAAGTATTTACAATGAGCAGTTCTTC. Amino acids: CASSPSGASIYNEQFF.

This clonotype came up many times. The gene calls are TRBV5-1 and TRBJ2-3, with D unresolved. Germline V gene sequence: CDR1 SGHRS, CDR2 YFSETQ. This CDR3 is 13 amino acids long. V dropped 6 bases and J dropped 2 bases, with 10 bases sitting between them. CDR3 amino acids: CASKWQTTDTQYF. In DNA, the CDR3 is TGCGCCAGCAAATGGCAGACCACAGATACGCAGTATTTT.

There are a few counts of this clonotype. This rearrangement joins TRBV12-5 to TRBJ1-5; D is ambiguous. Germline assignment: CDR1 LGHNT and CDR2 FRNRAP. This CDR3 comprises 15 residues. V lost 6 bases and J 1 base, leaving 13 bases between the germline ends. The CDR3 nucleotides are TGTGCTAGTGGGGCGAACTGGCAGAGCAATCAGCCCCAGCATTTT. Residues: CASGANWQSNQPQHF.

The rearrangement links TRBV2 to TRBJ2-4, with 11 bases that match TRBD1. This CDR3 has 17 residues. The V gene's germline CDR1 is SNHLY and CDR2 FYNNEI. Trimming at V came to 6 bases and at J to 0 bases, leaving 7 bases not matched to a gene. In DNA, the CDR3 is TGTGCCAGCAGCCCGGGACAGGGGGTCCTAGCCAAAAACATTCAGTACTTC. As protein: CASSPGQGVLAKNIQYF.

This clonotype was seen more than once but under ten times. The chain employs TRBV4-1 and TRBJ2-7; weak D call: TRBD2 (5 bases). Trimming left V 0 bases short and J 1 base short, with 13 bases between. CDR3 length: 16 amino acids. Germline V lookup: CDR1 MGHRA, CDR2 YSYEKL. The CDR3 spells CASSQDFTRESYEQYF. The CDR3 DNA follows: TGCGCCAGCAGCCAAGATTTTACTAGAGAGTCCTACGAGCAGTACTTC.

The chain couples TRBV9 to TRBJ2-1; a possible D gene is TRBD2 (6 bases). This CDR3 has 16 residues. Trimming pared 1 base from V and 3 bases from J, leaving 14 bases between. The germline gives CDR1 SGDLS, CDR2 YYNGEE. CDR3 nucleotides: TGTGCCAGCAGCGTATTGGGGCGGGAATTCTACAATGAGCAGTTCTTC. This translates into CASSVLGREFYNEQFF. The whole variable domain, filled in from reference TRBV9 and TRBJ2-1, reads DSGVTQTPKHLITATGQRVTLRCSPRSGDLSVYWYQQSLDQGLQFLIQYYNGEERAKGNILERFSAQQFPDLHSELNLSSLELGDSALYFCASSVLGREFYNEQFFGPGTRLTVL.

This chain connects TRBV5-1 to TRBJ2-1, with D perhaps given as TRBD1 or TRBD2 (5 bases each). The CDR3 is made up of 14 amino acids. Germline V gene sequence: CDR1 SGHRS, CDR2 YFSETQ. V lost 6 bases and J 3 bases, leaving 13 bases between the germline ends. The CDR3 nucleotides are TGCGCCAGCACCCCGGGACGGAACTACAATGAGCAGTTCTTC. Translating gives CASTPGRNYNEQFF.

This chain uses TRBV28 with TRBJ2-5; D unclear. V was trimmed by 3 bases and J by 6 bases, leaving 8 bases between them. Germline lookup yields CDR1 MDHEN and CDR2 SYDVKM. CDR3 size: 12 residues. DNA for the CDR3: TGTGCCAGCAGTTTCGTAATGAAGACCCAGTACTTC. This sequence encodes CASSFVMKTQYF.

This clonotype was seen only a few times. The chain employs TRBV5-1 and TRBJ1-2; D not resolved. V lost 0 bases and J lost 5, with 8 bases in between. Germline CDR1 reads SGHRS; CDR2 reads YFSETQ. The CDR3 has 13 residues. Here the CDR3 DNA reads TGCGCCAGCAGCTTGGAGTCAAGTTATGGCTACACCTTC. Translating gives CASSLESSYGYTF.

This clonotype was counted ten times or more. The chain's CDR3 is CASSESWLRKGVRFF. CDR3 coding DNA: TGCGCCAGCAGTGAGTCCTGGTTAAGGAAAGGTGTTCGGTTTTTT. This sequence joins TRBV10-2 and TRBJ1-4, with D hard to call. V was clipped by 0 bases and J by 16 bases, with 21 bases between them. There are 15 residues in the CDR3. Germline V gene lookup returns CDR1 WSHSY and CDR2 SAAADI.

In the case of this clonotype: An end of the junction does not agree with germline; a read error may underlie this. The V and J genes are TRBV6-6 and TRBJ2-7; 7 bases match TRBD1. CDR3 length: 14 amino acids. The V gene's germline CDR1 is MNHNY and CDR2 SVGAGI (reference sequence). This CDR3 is CAGRNRDSNYEQYF. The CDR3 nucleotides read TGTGCCGGCAGAAACCGGGACAGCAACTACGAGCAGTACTTC.

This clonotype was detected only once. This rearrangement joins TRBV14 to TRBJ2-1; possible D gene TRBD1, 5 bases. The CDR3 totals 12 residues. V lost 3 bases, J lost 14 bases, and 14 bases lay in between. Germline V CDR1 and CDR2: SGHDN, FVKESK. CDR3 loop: CASSQPDSRKFF. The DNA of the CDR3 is TGTGCCAGCAGCCAGCCCGACAGCCGTAAGTTCTTC.

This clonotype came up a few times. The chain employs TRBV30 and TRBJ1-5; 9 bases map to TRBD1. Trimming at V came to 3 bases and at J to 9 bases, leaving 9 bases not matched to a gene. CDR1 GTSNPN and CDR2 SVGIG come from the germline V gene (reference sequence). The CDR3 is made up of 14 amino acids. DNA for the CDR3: TGTGCCTGGAGCCAGGACAGGGGATCTTCGCCCCAGCATTTT. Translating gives CAWSQDRGSSPQHF.

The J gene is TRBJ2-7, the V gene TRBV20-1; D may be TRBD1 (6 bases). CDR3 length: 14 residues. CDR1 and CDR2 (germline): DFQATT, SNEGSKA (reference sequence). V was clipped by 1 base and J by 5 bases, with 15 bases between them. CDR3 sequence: CSARGGAGVNEQYF. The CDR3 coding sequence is TGCAGTGCTAGAGGAGGTGCAGGGGTGAACGAGCAGTACTTC.

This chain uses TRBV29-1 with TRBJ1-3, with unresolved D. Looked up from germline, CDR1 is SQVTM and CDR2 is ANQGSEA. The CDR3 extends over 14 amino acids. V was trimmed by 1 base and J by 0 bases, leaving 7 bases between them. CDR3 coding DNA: TGCAGCGTTGAAGGAGCGGGCTCTGGAAACACCATATATTTT. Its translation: CSVEGAGSGNTIYF.

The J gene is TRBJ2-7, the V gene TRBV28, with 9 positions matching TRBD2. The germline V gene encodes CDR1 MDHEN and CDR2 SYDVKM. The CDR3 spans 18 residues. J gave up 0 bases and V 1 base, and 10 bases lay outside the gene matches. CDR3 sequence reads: CASSLLFRLAGSSYEQYF. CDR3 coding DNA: TGTGCCAGCAGTTTATTATTCAGGCTAGCGGGGAGCTCCTACGAGCAGTACTTC.

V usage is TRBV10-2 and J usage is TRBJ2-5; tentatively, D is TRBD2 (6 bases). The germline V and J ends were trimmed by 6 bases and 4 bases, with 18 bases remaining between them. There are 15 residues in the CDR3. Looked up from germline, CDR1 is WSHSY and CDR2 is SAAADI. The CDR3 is CASSGSPGLTETQYF. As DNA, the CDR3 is TGCGCCAGCAGCGGATCGCCGGGACTTACAGAGACCCAGTACTTC.

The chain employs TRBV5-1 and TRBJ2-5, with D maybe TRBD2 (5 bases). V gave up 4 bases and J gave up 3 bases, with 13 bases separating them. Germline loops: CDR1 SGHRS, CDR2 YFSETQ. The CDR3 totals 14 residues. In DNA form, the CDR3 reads TGCGCCAGCAGCGGAAACTCCGGGAAAGAGACCCAGTACTTC. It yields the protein CASSGNSGKETQYF.

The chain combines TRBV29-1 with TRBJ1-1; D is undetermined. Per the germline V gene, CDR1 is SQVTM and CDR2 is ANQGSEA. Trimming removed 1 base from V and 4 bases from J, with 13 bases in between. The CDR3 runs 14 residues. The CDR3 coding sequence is TGCAGCGTTGAAGGCCGACAATCGCGCACTGAAGCTTTCTTT. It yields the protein CSVEGRQSRTEAFF.

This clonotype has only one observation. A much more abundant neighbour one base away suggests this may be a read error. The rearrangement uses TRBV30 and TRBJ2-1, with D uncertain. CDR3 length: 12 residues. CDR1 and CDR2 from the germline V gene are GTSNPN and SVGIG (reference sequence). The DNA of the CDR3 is TGTGCCTGGAGTATCCCAGCGAATGAGCAGGTCTTC. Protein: CAWSIPANEQVF.

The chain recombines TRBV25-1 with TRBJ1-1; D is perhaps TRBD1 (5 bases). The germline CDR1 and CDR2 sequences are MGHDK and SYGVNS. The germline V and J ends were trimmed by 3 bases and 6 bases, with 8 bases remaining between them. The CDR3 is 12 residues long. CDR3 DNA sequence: TGTGCCAGCAGTGAGAGGGACGCTGAAGCTTTCTTT. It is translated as CASSERDAEAFF. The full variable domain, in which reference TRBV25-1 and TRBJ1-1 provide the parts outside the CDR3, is EADIYQTPRYLVIGTGKKITLECSQTMGHDKMYWYQQDPGMELHLIHYSYGVNSTEKGDLSSESTVSRIRTEHFPLTLESARPSHTSQYLCASSERDAEAFFGQGTRLTVV.

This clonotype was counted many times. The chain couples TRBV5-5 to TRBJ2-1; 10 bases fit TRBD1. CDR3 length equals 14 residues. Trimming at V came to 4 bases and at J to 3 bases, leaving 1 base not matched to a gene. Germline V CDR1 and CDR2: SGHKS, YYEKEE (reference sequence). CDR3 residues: CASSGDRGYNEQFF. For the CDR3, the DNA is TGTGCCAGCAGCGGGGACAGGGGCTACAATGAGCAGTTCTTC.

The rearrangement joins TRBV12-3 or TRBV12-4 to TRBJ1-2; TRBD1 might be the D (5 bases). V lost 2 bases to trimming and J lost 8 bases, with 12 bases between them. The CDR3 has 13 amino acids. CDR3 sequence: CASSLQGGEGYTF. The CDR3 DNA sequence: TGTGCCAGCAGTTTACAGGGAGGGGAGGGCTACACCTTC.

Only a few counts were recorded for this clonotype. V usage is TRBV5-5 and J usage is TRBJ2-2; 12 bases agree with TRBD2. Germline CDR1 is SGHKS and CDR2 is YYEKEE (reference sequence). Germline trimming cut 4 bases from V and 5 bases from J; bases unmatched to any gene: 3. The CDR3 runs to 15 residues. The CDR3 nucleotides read TGTGCCAGCAGCGGTACTAGCGGGAGGACCGGGGAGCTGTTTTTT. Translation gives CASSGTSGRTGELFF.

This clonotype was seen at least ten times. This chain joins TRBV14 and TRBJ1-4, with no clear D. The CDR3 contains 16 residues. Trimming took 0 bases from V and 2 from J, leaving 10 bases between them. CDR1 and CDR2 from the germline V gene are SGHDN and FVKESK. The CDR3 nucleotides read TGTGCCAGCAGCCAAGATCTGGGAACCACTAATGAAAAACTGTTTTTT. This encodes CASSQDLGTTNEKLFF.

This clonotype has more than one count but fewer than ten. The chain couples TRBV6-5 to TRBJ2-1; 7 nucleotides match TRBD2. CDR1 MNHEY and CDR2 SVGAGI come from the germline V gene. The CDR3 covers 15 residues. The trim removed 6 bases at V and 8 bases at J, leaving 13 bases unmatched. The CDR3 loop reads CASSRTSAPGDEQFF. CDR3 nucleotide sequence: TGTGCCAGCAGCCGAACTAGCGCTCCTGGTGATGAGCAGTTCTTC.